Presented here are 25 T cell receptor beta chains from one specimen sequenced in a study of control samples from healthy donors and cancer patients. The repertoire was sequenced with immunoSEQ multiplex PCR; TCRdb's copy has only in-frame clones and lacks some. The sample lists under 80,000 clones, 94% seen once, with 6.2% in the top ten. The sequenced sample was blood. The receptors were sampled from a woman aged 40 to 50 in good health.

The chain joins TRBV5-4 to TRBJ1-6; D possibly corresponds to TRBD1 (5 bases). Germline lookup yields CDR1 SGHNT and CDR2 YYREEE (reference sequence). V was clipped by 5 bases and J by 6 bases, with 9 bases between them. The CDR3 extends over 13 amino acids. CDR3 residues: CASSGQTNSPLHF. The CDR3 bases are TGTGCCAGCAGTGGACAAACTAATTCACCCCTCCACTTT.

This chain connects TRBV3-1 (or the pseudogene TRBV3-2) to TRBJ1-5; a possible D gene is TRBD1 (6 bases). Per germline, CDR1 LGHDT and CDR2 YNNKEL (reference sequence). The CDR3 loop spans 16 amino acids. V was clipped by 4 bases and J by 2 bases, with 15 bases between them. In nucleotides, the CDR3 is TGTGCCAGCAGCCCGGGGCGGGCAGGGGGCAATCAGCCCCAGCATTTT. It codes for CASSPGRAGGNQPQHF.

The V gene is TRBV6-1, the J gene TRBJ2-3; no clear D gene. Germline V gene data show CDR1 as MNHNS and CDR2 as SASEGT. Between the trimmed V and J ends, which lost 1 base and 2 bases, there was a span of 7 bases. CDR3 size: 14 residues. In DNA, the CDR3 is TGTGCCAGCAGTGAAGGTGCCTACACAGATACGCAGTATTTT. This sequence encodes CASSEGAYTDTQYF.

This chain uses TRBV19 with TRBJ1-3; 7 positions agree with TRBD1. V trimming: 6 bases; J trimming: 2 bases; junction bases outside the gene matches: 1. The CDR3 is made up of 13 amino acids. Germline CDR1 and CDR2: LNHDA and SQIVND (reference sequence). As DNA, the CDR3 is TGTGCCAGTAGACAGGGGACTGGAAACACCATATATTTT. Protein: CASRQGTGNTIYF.

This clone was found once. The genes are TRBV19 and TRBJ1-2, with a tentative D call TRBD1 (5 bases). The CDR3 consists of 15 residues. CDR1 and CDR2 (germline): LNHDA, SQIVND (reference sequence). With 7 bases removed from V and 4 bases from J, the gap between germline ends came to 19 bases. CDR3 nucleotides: TGTGCCAGTAAATTCCAAGGGGCCTCGACCTATGGCTACACCTTC. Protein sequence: CASKFQGASTYGYTF.

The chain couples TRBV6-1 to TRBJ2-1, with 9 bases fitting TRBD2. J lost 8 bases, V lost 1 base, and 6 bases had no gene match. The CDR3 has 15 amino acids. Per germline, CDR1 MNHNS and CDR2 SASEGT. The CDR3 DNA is TGTGCCAGCAGTGAAGTGGATAGCGGGGGATATGAGCAGTTCTTC. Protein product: CASSEVDSGGYEQFF.

The DNA for the CDR3 is TGTGCCAGCAGCGCCTCGGGACTTCTCACCGGGGAGCTGTTTTTT. It encodes CASSASGLLTGELFF. The genes are TRBV5-4 and TRBJ2-2, with D perhaps TRBD2 (6 bases). Germline CDR1 is SGHNT and CDR2 is YYREEE (reference sequence). With 4 bases removed from V and 4 bases from J, the gap between germline ends came to 14 bases. The CDR3 is made up of 15 amino acids.

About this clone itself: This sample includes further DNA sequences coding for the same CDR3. CDR3 sequence: CASSVAIGPNYGYTF. The CDR3 DNA sequence: TGTGCCAGCAGCGTAGCTATAGGACCGAACTATGGCTACACCTTC. The rearrangement uses TRBV9 and TRBJ1-2; D remains ambiguous. Trimming removed 0 bases at V and 2 bases at J, with 11 bases between. Germline CDR1 and CDR2: SGDLS and YYNGEE. The CDR3 spans 15 residues.

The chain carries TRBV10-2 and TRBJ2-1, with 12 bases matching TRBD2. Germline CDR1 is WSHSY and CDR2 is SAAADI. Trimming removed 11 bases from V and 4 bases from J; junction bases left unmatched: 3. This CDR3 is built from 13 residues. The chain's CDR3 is CAGGLAGYNEQFF. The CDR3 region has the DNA TGCGCCGGAGGACTAGCGGGGTACAATGAGCAGTTCTTC.

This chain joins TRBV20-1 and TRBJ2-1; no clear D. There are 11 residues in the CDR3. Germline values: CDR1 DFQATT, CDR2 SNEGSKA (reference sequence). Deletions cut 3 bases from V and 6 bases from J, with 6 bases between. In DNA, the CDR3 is TGCAGTGCTAGGGGATTCAATGAGCAGTTCTTC. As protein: CSARGFNEQFF.

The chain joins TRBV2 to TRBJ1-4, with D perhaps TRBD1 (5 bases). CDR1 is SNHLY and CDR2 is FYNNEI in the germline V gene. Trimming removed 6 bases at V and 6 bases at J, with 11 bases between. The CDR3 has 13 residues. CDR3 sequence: CASRGGRDEKLFF. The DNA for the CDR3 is TGTGCCAGCAGGGGGGGACGGGATGAAAAACTGTTTTTT.

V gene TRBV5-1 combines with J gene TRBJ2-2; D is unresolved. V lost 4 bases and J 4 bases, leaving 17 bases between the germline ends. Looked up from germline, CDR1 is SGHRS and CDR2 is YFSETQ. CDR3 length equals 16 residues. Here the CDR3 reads CASSQTSRQVTGELFF. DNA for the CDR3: TGCGCCAGCAGCCAAACAAGCCGGCAAGTCACCGGGGAGCTGTTTTTT.

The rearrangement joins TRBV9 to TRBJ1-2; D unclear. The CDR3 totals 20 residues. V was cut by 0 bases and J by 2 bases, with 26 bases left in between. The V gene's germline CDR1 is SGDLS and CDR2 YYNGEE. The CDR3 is CASSVDGLGDAGVSNYGYTF. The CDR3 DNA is TGTGCCAGCAGCGTAGATGGCCTCGGAGACGCGGGAGTATCCAACTATGGCTACACCTTC.

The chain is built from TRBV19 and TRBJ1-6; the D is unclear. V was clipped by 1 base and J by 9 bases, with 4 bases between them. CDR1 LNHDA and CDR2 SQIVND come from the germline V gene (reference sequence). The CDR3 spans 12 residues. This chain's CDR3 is CASSIGGSPLHF. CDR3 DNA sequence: TGTGCCAGTAGTATAGGAGGTTCACCCCTCCACTTT. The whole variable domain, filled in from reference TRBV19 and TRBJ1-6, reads DGGITQSPKYLFRKEGQNVTLSCEQNLNHDAMYWYRQDPGQGLRLIYYSQIVNDFQKGDIAEGYSVSREKKESFPLTVTSAQKNPTAFYLCASSIGGSPLHFGNGTRLTVT.

The CDR3, as DNA: TGCGCCAGCAGCCAAGATCTGCCGTCGGGAAACGAAAACATTCAGTACTTC. Protein sequence: CASSQDLPSGNENIQYF. This sequence joins TRBV4-3 and TRBJ2-4; D is perhaps TRBD2 (5 bases). The CDR3 is made up of 17 amino acids. Trimming shortened V by 0 bases and J by 5 bases, and 17 bases separated the two germline ends. Looked up from germline, CDR1 is LGHNA and CDR2 is YSLEER.

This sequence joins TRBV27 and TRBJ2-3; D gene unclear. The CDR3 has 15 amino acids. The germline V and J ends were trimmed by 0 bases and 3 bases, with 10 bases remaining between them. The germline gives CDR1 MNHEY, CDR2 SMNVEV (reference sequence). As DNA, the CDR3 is TGTGCCAGCAGTTTATCACGGGCAAATACAGATACGCAGTATTTT. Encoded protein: CASSLSRANTDTQYF.

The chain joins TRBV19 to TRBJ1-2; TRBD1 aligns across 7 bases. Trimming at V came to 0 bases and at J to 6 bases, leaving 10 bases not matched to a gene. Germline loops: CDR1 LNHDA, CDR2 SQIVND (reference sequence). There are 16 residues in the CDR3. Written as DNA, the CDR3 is TGTGCCAGTAGTATAGAAGGGGGCAGGGAGAAGGATGGCTACACCTTC. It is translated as CASSIEGGREKDGYTF.

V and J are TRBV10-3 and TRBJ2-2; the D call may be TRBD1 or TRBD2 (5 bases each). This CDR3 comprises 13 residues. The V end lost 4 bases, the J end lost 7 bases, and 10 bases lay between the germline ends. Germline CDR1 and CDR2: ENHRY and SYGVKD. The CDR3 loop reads CAISARDVGELFF. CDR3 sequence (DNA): TGTGCCATCAGTGCAAGGGACGTCGGGGAGCTGTTTTTT.

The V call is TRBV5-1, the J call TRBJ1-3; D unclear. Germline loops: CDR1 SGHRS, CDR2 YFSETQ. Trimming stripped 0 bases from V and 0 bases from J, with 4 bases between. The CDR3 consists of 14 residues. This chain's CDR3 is CASSLVGSGNTIYF. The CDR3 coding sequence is TGCGCCAGCAGCTTGGTGGGCTCTGGAAACACCATATATTTT.

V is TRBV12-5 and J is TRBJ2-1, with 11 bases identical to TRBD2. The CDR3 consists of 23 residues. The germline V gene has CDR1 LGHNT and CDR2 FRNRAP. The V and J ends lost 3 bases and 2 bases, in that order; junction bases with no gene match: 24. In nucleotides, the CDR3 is TGTGCTAGTGGTTTTCCAGAGAAAACTAGCGGGAGACGGAGAGAGAAAACCTACAATGAGCAGTTCTTC. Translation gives CASGFPEKTSGRRREKTYNEQFF.

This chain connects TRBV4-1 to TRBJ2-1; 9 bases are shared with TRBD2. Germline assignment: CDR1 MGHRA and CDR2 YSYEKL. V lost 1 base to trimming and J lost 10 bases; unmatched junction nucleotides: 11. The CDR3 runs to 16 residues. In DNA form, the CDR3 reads TGCGCCAGCAGCCAAGTAATAGCGGGGGCCCCAGCAGAGCAGTTCTTC. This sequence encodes CASSQVIAGAPAEQFF.

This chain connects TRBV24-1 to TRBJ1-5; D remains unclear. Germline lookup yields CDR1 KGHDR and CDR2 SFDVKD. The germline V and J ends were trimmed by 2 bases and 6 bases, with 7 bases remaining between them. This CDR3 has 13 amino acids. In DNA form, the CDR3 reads TGTGCCACCAGTGATTCGGACGGTCAGCCCCAGCATTTT. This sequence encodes CATSDSDGQPQHF.

The CDR3 is CASSLVSVPGDQYF. In nucleotides, the CDR3 is TGTGCCAGCAGCTTAGTTTCCGTCCCTGGGGACCAGTACTTC. The rearrangement joins TRBV7-2 to TRBJ2-5; no definite D call. Germline V gene data show CDR1 as SGHTA and CDR2 as FQGNSA. The CDR3 covers 14 residues. Trimming left V 1 base short and J 10 bases short, with 16 bases between.

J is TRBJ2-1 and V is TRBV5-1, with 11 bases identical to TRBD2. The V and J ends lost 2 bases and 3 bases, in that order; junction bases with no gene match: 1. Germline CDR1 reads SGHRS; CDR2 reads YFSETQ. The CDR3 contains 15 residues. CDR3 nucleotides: TGCGCCAGCAGCTTTACTAGCGGGAGCTACAATGAGCAGTTCTTC. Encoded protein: CASSFTSGSYNEQFF.

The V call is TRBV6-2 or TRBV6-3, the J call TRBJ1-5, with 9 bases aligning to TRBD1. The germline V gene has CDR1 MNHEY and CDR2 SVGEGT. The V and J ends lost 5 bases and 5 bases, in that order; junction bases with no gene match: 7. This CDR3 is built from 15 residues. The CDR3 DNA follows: TGTGCCAGCAGTAGAACCGGGACAGGGTATCAGCCCCAGCATTTT. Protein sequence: CASSRTGTGYQPQHF.